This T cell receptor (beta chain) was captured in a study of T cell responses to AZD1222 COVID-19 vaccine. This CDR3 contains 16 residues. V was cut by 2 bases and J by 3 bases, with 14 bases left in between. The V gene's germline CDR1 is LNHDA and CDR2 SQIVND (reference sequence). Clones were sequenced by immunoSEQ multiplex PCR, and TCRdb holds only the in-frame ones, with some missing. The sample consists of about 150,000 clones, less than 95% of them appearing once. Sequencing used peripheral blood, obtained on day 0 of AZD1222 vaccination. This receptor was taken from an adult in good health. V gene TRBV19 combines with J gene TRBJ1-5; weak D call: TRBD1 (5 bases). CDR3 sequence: CASSIIFGGVNQPQHF. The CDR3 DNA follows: TGTGCCAGTAGTATAATCTTTGGGGGGGTCAATCAGCCCCAGCATTTT.